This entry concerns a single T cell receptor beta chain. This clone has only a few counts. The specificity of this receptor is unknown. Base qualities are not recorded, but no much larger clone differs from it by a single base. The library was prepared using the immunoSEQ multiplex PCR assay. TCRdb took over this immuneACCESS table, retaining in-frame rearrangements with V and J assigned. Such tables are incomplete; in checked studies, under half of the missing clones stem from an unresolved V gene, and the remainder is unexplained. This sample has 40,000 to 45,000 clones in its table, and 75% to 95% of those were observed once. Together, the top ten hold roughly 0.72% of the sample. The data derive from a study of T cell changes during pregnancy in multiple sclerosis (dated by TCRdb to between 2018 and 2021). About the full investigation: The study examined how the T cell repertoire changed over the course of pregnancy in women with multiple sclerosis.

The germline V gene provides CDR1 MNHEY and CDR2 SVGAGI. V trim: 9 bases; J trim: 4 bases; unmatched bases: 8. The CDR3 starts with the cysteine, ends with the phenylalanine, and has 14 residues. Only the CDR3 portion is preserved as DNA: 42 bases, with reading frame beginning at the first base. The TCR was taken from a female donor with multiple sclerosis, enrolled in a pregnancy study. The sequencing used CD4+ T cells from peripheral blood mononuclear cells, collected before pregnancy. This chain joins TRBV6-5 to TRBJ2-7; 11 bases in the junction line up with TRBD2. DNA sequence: TGTGCCAGTGCTGCTAGCGGGAGGACGTACGAGCAGTACTTC. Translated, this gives CASAASGRTYEQYF.